The 14 T cell receptor beta chains below all came from one sample that was sequenced in a study of blood T cell repertoires in COVID-19. Profiling relied on immunoSEQ multiplex PCR, and the TCRdb table lists in-frame clones only, not all of them. The sample contains about 230,000 clones, 86% of which appear only once. Sequencing input: peripheral blood. These receptors originate from a man in his forties or fifties with COVID-19, enrolled during active disease.

The gene calls are TRBV24-1 and TRBJ1-2; TRBD1 matches at 7 bases. This CDR3 spans 15 amino acids. The J segment lost 4 bases and the V segment lost 4 bases, leaving 8 bases of the junction unmatched. Per the germline V gene, CDR1 is KGHDR and CDR2 is SFDVKD. CDR3 loop: CATSENGQAAYGYTF. CDR3 coding DNA: TGTGCCACCAGTGAAAATGGACAGGCGGCCTATGGCTACACCTTC.

This clone was seen more than once but under ten times. The chain has TRBV9 and TRBJ2-7, with D unresolved. Per germline, CDR1 SGDLS and CDR2 YYNGEE. This CDR3 contains 15 residues. Trimming cost V 0 bases and J 0 bases, with 10 bases left between them. The CDR3 DNA follows: TGTGCCAGCAGCGTAGCGGCAGGTCCCTCCTACGAGCAGTACTTC. Encoded protein: CASSVAAGPSYEQYF.

This chain connects TRBV7-2 to TRBJ2-5; 9 positions agree with TRBD2. Germline V gene lookup returns CDR1 SGHTA and CDR2 FQGNSA. The ends lost 0 bases at V and 4 bases at J; junction bases unmatched: 3. The CDR3 has 15 amino acids. In DNA, the CDR3 is TGTGCCAGCAGCTTAGCTAGCGGGGGCGTAGAGACCCAGTACTTC. This translates into CASSLASGGVETQYF.

This clone came up many times. J is TRBJ2-7 and V is TRBV4-3; D might be TRBD2 (5 bases). Trimming shortened V by 1 base and J by 0 bases, and 10 bases separated the two germline ends. The germline V gene encodes CDR1 LGHNA and CDR2 YSLEER. CDR3 length: 15 amino acids. Here the CDR3 DNA reads TGCGCCAGCAGCCAAGTTGCAGACTACTCCTACGAGCAGTACTTC. The encoded protein is CASSQVADYSYEQYF.

The J gene is TRBJ1-2, the V gene TRBV3-1 (or the pseudogene TRBV3-2); 8 bases are shared with TRBD1. CDR3 length: 18 amino acids. CDR1 and CDR2 (germline): LGHDT, YNNKEL (reference sequence). V shed 4 bases, J shed 2 bases, and the junction held 15 bases outside the gene matches. CDR3 sequence reads: CASSRHRTGKGANYGYTF. DNA for the CDR3: TGTGCCAGCAGCCGGCACCGGACAGGGAAAGGGGCAAACTATGGCTACACCTTC.

The genes are TRBV7-2 and TRBJ2-7, with D possibly TRBD1 on 5 matching bases. The germline V gene encodes CDR1 SGHTA and CDR2 FQGNSA. This CDR3 spans 14 amino acids. The V end lost 0 bases, the J end lost 2 bases, and 8 bases lay between the germline ends. The CDR3 spells CASSLAVGPYEQYF. The CDR3, as DNA: TGTGCCAGCAGCTTAGCGGTGGGGCCCTACGAGCAGTACTTC.

The chain is built from TRBV9 and TRBJ2-1; 10 bases line up with TRBD1. This CDR3 is 15 amino acids long. Germline assignment: CDR1 SGDLS and CDR2 YYNGEE. J lost 4 bases, V lost 5 bases, and 6 bases had no gene match. The CDR3, as DNA: TGTGCCAGCAGTCGACAGGGGGCATATTACAATGAGCAGTTCTTC. Translating gives CASSRQGAYYNEQFF.

V usage is TRBV30 and J usage is TRBJ1-2, with 7 bases that match TRBD1. CDR3 size: 19 residues. V was clipped by 0 bases and J by 0 bases; unmatched bases: 16. Germline assignment: CDR1 GTSNPN and CDR2 SVGIG (reference sequence). CDR3 amino acids: CAWSVQSFPRGASNYGYTF. CDR3 nucleotide sequence: TGTGCCTGGAGTGTACAATCTTTCCCCAGGGGGGCCTCTAACTATGGCTACACCTTC.

The chain recombines TRBV4-1 with TRBJ2-7; D remains ambiguous. Germline V lookup: CDR1 MGHRA, CDR2 YSYEKL. The V gene lost 4 bases and the J gene lost 0 bases, with 10 bases spanning the gap. This CDR3 has 14 amino acids. Written as DNA, the CDR3 is TGCGCCAGCAGCCTTACTGGGCCCTCCTACGAGCAGTACTTC. Translated: CASSLTGPSYEQYF.

The V call is TRBV2, the J call TRBJ1-5; 8 bases line up with TRBD1. The germline gives CDR1 SNHLY, CDR2 FYNNEI. The CDR3 contains 15 residues. The junction had 7 bases not matched to a gene; V was cut back by 3 bases and J by 6 bases. The CDR3 protein is CASSDLRQGSQPQHF. CDR3 DNA sequence: TGTGCCAGCAGTGATCTAAGACAGGGGAGTCAGCCCCAGCATTTT.

The rearrangement links TRBV7-3 to TRBJ1-3; D not resolved. This CDR3 region has 13 residues. Germline V gene sequence: CDR1 SGHTA, CDR2 FQGTGA. V lost 5 bases to trimming and J lost 3 bases, with 8 bases between them. The CDR3 DNA follows: TGTGCCAGCAGCCCAGACATTGGAAACACCATATATTTT. This encodes CASSPDIGNTIYF.

CDR3 residues: CASSLGLNSGNTIYF. CDR3 nucleotide sequence: TGTGCCAGCAGCTTAGGGCTTAACTCTGGAAACACCATATATTTT. The rearrangement uses TRBV7-2 and TRBJ1-3, with D unresolved. CDR1 is SGHTA and CDR2 is FQGNSA in the germline V gene. V gave up 1 base and J gave up 0 bases, with 7 bases separating them. CDR3 length: 15 residues.

This chain uses TRBV19 with TRBJ2-5, with 7 bases that match TRBD1. Trimming at V came to 5 bases and at J to 2 bases, leaving 14 bases not matched to a gene. The CDR3 is 17 residues long. Germline V lookup: CDR1 LNHDA, CDR2 SQIVND (reference sequence). In DNA form, the CDR3 reads TGTGCCAGTAGTGTCAGGACAGGTGGAGGAAGACAAGAGACCCAGTACTTC. Translation: CASSVRTGGGRQETQYF.

The CDR3 DNA is TGTGCCAGCAGCCCGGACAGATCATATGGCTACACCTTC. The encoded protein is CASSPDRSYGYTF. The chain is built from TRBV7-3 and TRBJ1-2, with D possibly being TRBD1 (6 bases). Germline values: CDR1 SGHTA, CDR2 FQGTGA. Trimming stripped 5 bases from V and 5 bases from J, with 12 bases between. The CDR3 is 13 residues long.